This entry lists 26 T cell receptor beta chains sequenced from one sample in a study of T cell changes during pregnancy in multiple sclerosis (dated by TCRdb to the late 2010s). Library preparation was by the immunoSEQ multiplex PCR assay. Held by TCRdb, this immuneACCESS table contains in-frame sequences only and omits some clones. Under half of the omission traces to an unresolved V gene where checked; the cause of the rest is unknown. The sample table lists 75,000 to 95,000 clones, 91% of them with a count of one. Of the sample, about 0.91% is held by the ten largest clones. Sequenced material: peripheral blood, taken before pregnancy. The receptors derive from a female donor with multiple sclerosis, enrolled in a pregnancy study.

The chain employs TRBV2 and TRBJ2-7; TRBD1 matches 9 bases. The CDR3 is 15 amino acids. CDR1 SNHLY and CDR2 FYNNEI come from the germline V gene. Losses at the gene ends were 4 bases for V and 7 bases for J; bases not matched to a gene: 11. CDR3 nucleotides: TGTGCCAGCAGTGGCCCCGGACAGGGGCACTGGGAGCAGTACTTC. Amino acids: CASSGPGQGHWEQYF.

The DNA of the CDR3 is TGCGCCAGCAGCTCCCCGGAGCTCAATGAGCAGTTCTTC. Translated: CASSSPELNEQFF. The chain carries TRBV5-1 and TRBJ2-1; D ambiguous. The germline CDR1 and CDR2 sequences are SGHRS and YFSETQ. This CDR3 has 13 amino acids. V lost 3 bases to trimming and J lost 6 bases, with 10 bases between them. Complete variable domain (other parts from reference TRBV5-1 and TRBJ2-1): KAGVTQTPRYLIKTRGQQVTLSCSPISGHRSVSWYQQTPGQGLQFLFEYFSETQRNKGNFPGRFSGRQFSNSRSEMNVSTLELGDSALYLCASSSPELNEQFFGPGTRLTVL.

The chain employs TRBV4-1 and TRBJ1-5; 10 bases fit TRBD1. CDR1 and CDR2 (germline): MGHRA, YSYEKL. The junction had 10 bases not matched to a gene; V was cut back by 4 bases and J by 7 bases. This CDR3 region has 16 residues. The CDR3 DNA reads as TGCGCCAGCAGCCCCGGGACAGGGGAACCCGACCAGCCCCAGCATTTT. Its translation is CASSPGTGEPDQPQHF.

The rearrangement links TRBV19 to TRBJ1-2, with TRBD1 identical over 7 bases. The CDR3 loop spans 14 amino acids. CDR1 is LNHDA, CDR2 SQIVND, per germline (reference sequence). V was pared by 3 bases and J by 8 bases, with 9 bases of the junction left unmatched. The CDR3 region is CASSMSQGVSGYTF. The CDR3 DNA sequence: TGTGCCAGTAGTATGTCGCAGGGGGTAAGCGGCTACACCTTC.

The rearrangement joins TRBV5-1 to TRBJ2-2; 8 positions match TRBD1. The CDR3 is 15 amino acids. CDR1 and CDR2 (germline): SGHRS, YFSETQ. Trimming took 4 bases from V and 5 from J; bases not matched to a gene: 7. DNA of the CDR3: TGCGCCAGCAGCCCCCGGACAGGGAATACCGGGGAGCTGTTTTTT. This sequence encodes CASSPRTGNTGELFF.

The CDR3 loop is CASSEESFGQYF. CDR3 nucleotides: TGTGCCAGCAGTGAAGAGAGTTTTGGGCAGTATTTT. The rearrangement uses TRBV2 and TRBJ2-3; unclear D gene. The CDR3 covers 12 residues. The germline V and J ends were trimmed by 1 base and 11 bases, with 10 bases remaining between them. CDR1 SNHLY and CDR2 FYNNEI come from the germline V gene.

The rearrangement joins TRBV7-3 to TRBJ1-1; no clear D. Germline lookup yields CDR1 SGHTA and CDR2 FQGTGA. This CDR3 comprises 14 residues. Between the trimmed V and J ends, which lost 2 bases and 5 bases, there was a span of 12 bases. CDR3 amino acids: CASSLEGPGTEAFF. The CDR3 DNA is TGTGCCAGCAGCTTAGAGGGCCCGGGAACTGAAGCTTTCTTT.

This chain links TRBV13 with TRBJ2-5; tentative D call: TRBD1 (6 bases). The CDR3 is made up of 16 amino acids. Trimming stripped 5 bases from V and 1 base from J, with 17 bases between. The V gene's germline CDR1 is PRHDT and CDR2 FYEKMQ (reference sequence). CDR3 coding DNA: TGTGCCAGCAGCCTTCCTAACCGACAGGTCCAAGAGACCCAGTACTTC. Translation: CASSLPNRQVQETQYF. Drawing the rest from reference TRBV13 and TRBJ2-5, the complete variable domain is AAGVIQSPRHLIKEKRETATLKCYPIPRHDTVYWYQQGPGQDPQFLISFYEKMQSDKGSIPDRFSAQQFSDYHSELNMSSLELGDSALYFCASSLPNRQVQETQYFGPGTRLLVL.

V and J are TRBV18 and TRBJ1-2, with 9 bases lining up with TRBD1. Looked up from germline, CDR1 is KGHSH and CDR2 is LQKENI. V trimming: 2 bases; J trimming: 4 bases; junction bases outside the gene matches: 5. This CDR3 has 15 residues. The CDR3 protein is CASSPGGQGTYGYTF. DNA for the CDR3: TGTGCCAGCTCACCAGGAGGACAGGGGACCTATGGCTACACCTTC. Variable domain in full (rest from reference TRBV18 and TRBJ1-2): NAGVMQNPRHLVRRRGQEARLRCSPMKGHSHVYWYRQLPEEGLKFMVYLQKENIIDESGMPKERFSAEFPKEGPSILRIQQVVRGDSAAYFCASSPGGQGTYGYTFGSGTRLTVV.

This clone showed up just once. V gene TRBV4-2 combines with J gene TRBJ2-2, with TRBD1 identical over 8 bases. V trimming: 4 bases; J trimming: 5 bases; junction bases outside the gene matches: 18. This CDR3 is built from 19 residues. CDR1 and CDR2 (germline): LGHNA, YNFKEQ. CDR3 bases: TGTGCCAGCAGCCCATCCGGGACAGGTGGGGGGATTTGGACCGGGGAGCTGTTTTTT. Encoded protein: CASSPSGTGGGIWTGELFF.

The V gene is TRBV12-5, the J gene TRBJ2-7; 8 nucleotides line up with TRBD2. V trimming: 4 bases; J trimming: 2 bases; junction bases outside the gene matches: 7. CDR1 is LGHNT, CDR2 FRNRAP, per germline. CDR3 length: 15 amino acids. The CDR3 loop reads CASGSDRAGAYEQYF. For the CDR3, the DNA is TGTGCTAGTGGTTCCGACCGAGCGGGGGCCTACGAGCAGTACTTC.

This clone was seen once. The V call is TRBV27, the J call TRBJ2-3, with no clear D. The CDR3 contains 16 residues. Trimming cost V 0 bases and J 2 bases, with 12 bases left between them. Germline V gene lookup returns CDR1 MNHEY and CDR2 SMNVEV (reference sequence). Here the CDR3 reads CASSLSDTRSTDTQYF. The CDR3 region has the DNA TGTGCCAGCAGTTTATCCGACACCAGGTCCACAGATACGCAGTATTTT.

The J gene is TRBJ1-2, the V gene TRBV7-2; possible D gene TRBD1, 5 bases. CDR3 length equals 12 residues. Germline CDR1 and CDR2: SGHTA and FQGNSA. Trimming removed 2 bases from V and 4 bases from J, with 5 bases in between. Here the CDR3 DNA reads TGTGCCAGCAGCTTAAGGGGCTATGGCTACACCTTC. It yields the protein CASSLRGYGYTF.

The rearrangement uses TRBV18 and TRBJ1-3; D is possibly TRBD1 (6 bases). CDR1 and CDR2 from the germline V gene are KGHSH and LQKENI. Trimming shortened V by 3 bases and J by 0 bases, and 24 bases separated the two germline ends. The CDR3 covers 20 residues. The CDR3 DNA reads TGTGCCAGCTCACCCCCGGCTACGTTGGACAGACTTTTCTCTGGAAACACCATATATTTT. It codes for CASSPPATLDRLFSGNTIYF.

The chain links TRBV28 to TRBJ2-5; 7 nucleotides line up with TRBD2. Per the germline V gene, CDR1 is MDHEN and CDR2 is SYDVKM. The CDR3 contains 17 residues. V gave up 3 bases and J gave up 2 bases; unmatched junction bases: 12. CDR3 loop: CASSLPGRGGPQETQYF. The CDR3 DNA is TGTGCCAGCAGTTTGCCGGGGAGGGGAGGACCTCAAGAGACCCAGTACTTC.

The chain combines TRBV4-1 with TRBJ1-6; D is uncertain. Germline V lookup: CDR1 MGHRA, CDR2 YSYEKL. This CDR3 region has 15 residues. V lost 0 bases, J lost 3 bases, and 6 bases lay in between. In nucleotides, the CDR3 is TGCGCCAGCAGCCAAGATCCCAGCTATAATTCACCCCTCCACTTT. Its protein product is CASSQDPSYNSPLHF.

V usage is TRBV7-2 and J usage is TRBJ1-1; D is undetermined. Trimming shortened V by 5 bases and J by 0 bases, and 10 bases separated the two germline ends. CDR3 length: 14 residues. From germline, CDR1 is SGHTA and CDR2 FQGNSA. DNA of the CDR3: TGTGCCAGCAGCCAGGACTTAATGAACACTGAAGCTTTCTTT. Translated: CASSQDLMNTEAFF.

CDR3 in amino acids: CASSHGVLAETQYF. The CDR3 nucleotides read TGTGCCAGCAGCCACGGGGTCCTAGCGGAGACCCAGTACTTC. The rearrangement uses TRBV7-2 and TRBJ2-5; D perhaps matches TRBD2 (6 bases). CDR1 SGHTA and CDR2 FQGNSA come from the germline V gene. The CDR3 loop spans 14 amino acids. V dropped 5 bases and J dropped 5 bases, with 15 bases sitting between them.

The V and J genes are TRBV11-2 and TRBJ1-6, with 10 bases fitting TRBD1. The CDR3 totals 15 residues. In germline, CDR1 is SGHAT, CDR2 FQNNGV. Trimming cost V 4 bases and J 8 bases; bases outside gene matches: 5. The CDR3 DNA reads as TGTGCCAGCAGCTCTCCCGGACAGGGGGATTCACCCCTCCACTTT. It specifies CASSSPGQGDSPLHF.

CDR3 bases: TGTGCCACGACCCCGGGACAGGGGGCGAATCAGCCCCAGCATTTT. Translated: CATTPGQGANQPQHF. The chain recombines TRBV19 with TRBJ1-5; 12 bases align to TRBD1. Germline CDR1 is LNHDA and CDR2 is SQIVND (reference sequence). V lost 10 bases and J lost 4; bases outside the gene matches: 8. CDR3 length equals 15 residues.

V is TRBV5-4 and J is TRBJ2-5; tentatively, D is TRBD1 (6 bases). V was cut by 0 bases and J by 13 bases, with 16 bases left in between. Per germline, CDR1 SGHNT and CDR2 YYREEE (reference sequence). This CDR3 region has 13 residues. The CDR3 coding sequence is TGTGCCAGCAGCTTGGGCCAGGGGTCGGCCCTGTACTTC. It yields the protein CASSLGQGSALYF.

The gene calls are TRBV15 and TRBJ2-3; TRBD1 matches 8 bases. The CDR3 extends over 15 amino acids. V dropped 5 bases and J dropped 4; count of bases not matched to a gene: 8. CDR1 is LNHNV and CDR2 is YYDKDF in the germline V gene (reference sequence). The CDR3 nucleotides are TGTGCCACCAGCGACCGGACAGGGATGGCAGATACGCAGTATTTT. This sequence encodes CATSDRTGMADTQYF.

The rearrangement uses TRBV5-1 and TRBJ1-2, with 8 bases matching TRBD1. Germline trimming cut 0 bases from V and 8 bases from J; bases unmatched to any gene: 9. The CDR3 spans 15 residues. Germline V gene data show CDR1 as SGHRS and CDR2 as YFSETQ. In DNA form, the CDR3 reads TGCGCCAGCAGCTTGGAACAGGGGGGCCTCGGGGGCTACACCTTC. Translating gives CASSLEQGGLGGYTF.

V usage is TRBV7-9 and J usage is TRBJ1-1; perhaps TRBD1 as D (6 bases). This CDR3 region has 14 residues. Trimming left V 5 bases short and J 7 bases short, with 17 bases between. Germline V lookup: CDR1 SEHNR, CDR2 FQNEAQ (reference sequence). CDR3 sequence: CASSAHTGSREAFF. The CDR3 region has the DNA TGTGCCAGCAGCGCCCACACAGGGTCCCGTGAAGCTTTCTTT.

The V call is TRBV5-8, the J call TRBJ2-5; 10 bases line up with TRBD2. The CDR3 loop spans 15 amino acids. Germline-derived CDR1 and CDR2 are SGHTS and YDEGEE. J lost 4 bases, V lost 2 bases, and 5 bases had no gene match. The CDR3 here is CASSLSSGRGETQYF. The CDR3 DNA reads as TGTGCCAGCAGCTTATCCAGCGGGAGGGGAGAGACCCAGTACTTC.

The chain's CDR3 is CASSRTEDQPQHF. The CDR3 nucleotides are TGCGCCAGCAGCCGAACAGAAGATCAGCCCCAGCATTTT. The chain uses TRBV4-1 and TRBJ1-5; no clear D gene. V was pared by 4 bases and J by 5 bases, with 9 bases between. This CDR3 has 13 residues. In germline, CDR1 is MGHRA, CDR2 YSYEKL.